The 12 T cell receptor beta chains below were found in one sample sequenced in a study of cytomegalovirus exposure and HLA in healthy donors. The PCR employed 60 Vbeta primers together with 13 Jbeta primers. Libraries were prepared by immunoSEQ multiplex PCR; TCRdb keeps only in-frame clonotypes and omits some of them. The sample consists of roughly 130,000 clones, 75% to 90% of them appearing once. Sequencing used PBMCs. Receptors were obtained from a woman aged 40 to 50 in good health and CMV-seropositive.

The chain joins TRBV6-1 to TRBJ2-4; 7 bases are shared with TRBD1. CDR1 MNHNS and CDR2 SASEGT come from the germline V gene. The trim removed 4 bases at V and 13 bases at J, leaving 4 bases unmatched. The CDR3 runs 11 residues. This chain's CDR3 is CASSGSGQQYF. DNA of the CDR3: TGTGCCAGCAGTGGGTCGGGACAGCAGTACTTC.

The chain carries TRBV28 and TRBJ1-1; weak D call: TRBD1 (5 bases). Deletions cut 5 bases from V and 0 bases from J, with 22 bases between. The CDR3 is made up of 18 amino acids. Germline CDR1 MDHEN, CDR2 SYDVKM. DNA of the CDR3: TGTGCCAGCAGTCTCCTAATTCCGGCTCAGGGCGTGAACACTGAAGCTTTCTTT. As protein: CASSLLIPAQGVNTEAFF.

The chain joins TRBV7-9 to TRBJ1-1; the D gene is possibly TRBD1 (6 bases). CDR1 and CDR2 (germline): SEHNR, FQNEAQ (reference sequence). The length of the CDR3 is 12 residues. V lost 1 base and J lost 8, with 8 bases in between. DNA for the CDR3: TGTGCCAGCAGCTTAGTCCAGGGGGAAGCTTTCTTT. Translating gives CASSLVQGEAFF.

V gene TRBV11-2 combines with J gene TRBJ2-2; 8 bases map to TRBD2. The germline V gene has CDR1 SGHAT and CDR2 FQNNGV. After removal of 2 bases from V and 1 base from J, the junction contained 3 bases not matched to a gene. CDR3 size: 16 residues. The CDR3 is CASSLRLAGNTGELFF. CDR3 coding DNA: TGTGCCAGCAGCTTAAGGCTAGCGGGGAACACCGGGGAGCTGTTTTTT.

The rearrangement joins TRBV5-1 to TRBJ2-3; weak D call: TRBD1 (6 bases). V gave up 0 bases and J gave up 6 bases, with 11 bases separating them. Looked up from germline, CDR1 is SGHRS and CDR2 is YFSETQ. CDR3 size: 14 residues. CDR3 sequence: CASSLDSGQDTQYF. DNA of the CDR3: TGCGCCAGCAGCTTGGATAGTGGACAGGATACGCAGTATTTT.

The rearrangement joins TRBV9 to TRBJ2-2; D perhaps matches TRBD2 (6 bases). The CDR3 runs to 15 residues. Deletions cut 4 bases from V and 0 bases from J, with 10 bases between. The germline CDR1 and CDR2 sequences are SGDLS and YYNGEE. The CDR3 DNA reads as TGTGCCAGCAGCTGGGAGGCTACGAACACCGGGGAGCTGTTTTTT. Translating it yields CASSWEATNTGELFF.

The rearrangement links TRBV27 to TRBJ2-1; 14 bases match TRBD2. Trimming took 5 bases from V and 3 from J; bases not matched to a gene: 9. CDR1 is MNHEY, CDR2 SMNVEV, per germline (reference sequence). The CDR3 has 18 amino acids. The CDR3, as DNA: TGTGCCAGCAGTCCAGGGACTAGCGGGGGACGCTTCTACAATGAGCAGTTCTTC. It codes for CASSPGTSGGRFYNEQFF.

This clone was counted a few times. In nucleotides, the CDR3 is TGTGCCAGCAGTGAACCAGGGGGCCTACCCCTCTATGGCTACACCTTC. The encoded protein is CASSEPGGLPLYGYTF. The chain recombines TRBV6-1 with TRBJ1-2, with 8 bases identical to TRBD1. CDR1 and CDR2 (germline): MNHNS, SASEGT. The J segment lost 4 bases and the V segment lost 2 bases, leaving 9 bases of the junction unmatched. The length of the CDR3 is 16 residues.

V usage is TRBV11-2 and J usage is TRBJ2-5, with D possibly being TRBD2 (5 bases). V lost 5 bases, J lost 5 bases, and 21 bases lay in between. CDR1 is SGHAT, CDR2 FQNNGV, per germline. The length of the CDR3 is 16 residues. CDR3 residues: CASSVSPASRGETQYF. As DNA, the CDR3 is TGTGCCAGCAGCGTTTCCCCGGCCTCGAGAGGGGAGACCCAGTACTTC.

The rearrangement links TRBV12-5 to TRBJ2-2, with a weak D call TRBD2 (5 bases). V lost 5 bases, J lost 7 bases, and 17 bases lay in between. The V gene's germline CDR1 is LGHNT and CDR2 FRNRAP. The CDR3 consists of 15 residues. The CDR3 DNA follows: TGTGCTAGTGGTCCTAATTCCGGGGAACACGGGGAGCTGTTTTTT. Translation gives CASGPNSGEHGELFF. The full variable domain, completed using reference TRBV12-5 and TRBJ2-2, is DARVTQTPRHKVTEMGQEVTMRCQPILGHNTVFWYRQTMMQGLELLAYFRNRAPLDDSGMPKDRFSAEMPDATLATLKIQPSEPRDSAVYFCASGPNSGEHGELFFGEGSRLTVL.

On this clone: The sample has other DNA sequences that encode this CDR3 too. V gene TRBV4-1 combines with J gene TRBJ2-3; D uncertain. This CDR3 comprises 17 residues. Germline CDR1 and CDR2: MGHRA and YSYEKL. Between the trimmed V and J ends, which lost 3 bases and 0 bases, there was a span of 16 bases. The CDR3 DNA reads TGCGCCAGCAGCCAGGATTCGACACCCTATAGCACAGATACGCAGTATTTT. Protein product: CASSQDSTPYSTDTQYF.

The chain joins TRBV27 to TRBJ1-6; TRBD1 might be the D (6 bases). This CDR3 contains 14 residues. Germline V gene data show CDR1 as MNHEY and CDR2 as SMNVEV (reference sequence). V lost 6 bases, J lost 13 bases, and 19 bases lay in between. The CDR3 DNA reads TGTGCCAGCAGCCAAACCGATGGGGGCAGGCCCCTCCACTTT. Encoded protein: CASSQTDGGRPLHF.